The source of this T cell receptor (beta chain) is a study of T cells in Graves' hyperthyroidism and ophthalmopathy. On this clonotype itself: Its target is not known.

Notes on the study in general: Most expanded thyroid clonotypes above 0.001 also appeared in blood.

Germline V gives CDR1 SEHNR, CDR2 FQNEAQ (reference sequence). This CDR3 has 17 amino acids. V lost 5 bases, J lost 0 bases, and 16 bases lay in between. Amplified TCR beta CDR3 regions derived from RNA transcripts. The HTBI primer set was used in a first-round RT-PCR of the TCR CDR3. Using its own MiXCR run on the multiplex PCR reads, TCRdb lists one record per CDR3 protein. Seen here are under 700,000 distinct CDR3 sequences, under 60% observed once, and the top ten hold roughly 8.2%. On the basis of clinical symptoms, serum thyroxine and TRAb, thyroid ultrasound and orbital computed tomography, diagnoses were made.

The source is a woman younger than 30 with Graves' hyperthyroidism. The chain employs TRBV7-9 and TRBJ1-4, with D possibly TRBD1 on 5 matching bases. The sequencing sample was made of peripheral blood or thyroid tissue (not recorded which). Here the CDR3 DNA reads TGTGCCAGCAGCGGCGGCGACAGAGACTCAACTAATGAAAAACTGTTTTTT. Translated, it gives CASSGGDRDSTNEKLFF.